Below, one TCR beta chain is given with its context. Its specificity is unknown. This CDR3 has 16 amino acids. The V and J ends lost 4 bases and 3 bases respectively, with 18 bases between them. In germline, CDR1 is SQVTM, CDR2 ANQGSEA. Through Arm-PCR of CDR3 regions and iRepertoire HTBI primers, TCR beta libraries were built. TCRdb reprocessed the multiplex PCR reads with MiXCR, giving one entry per CDR3 protein. The sample lists around 460,000 distinct CDR3 sequences; 20% to 25% were seen once. The data are from a study of regulatory T cells in long-lasting Graves disease. Time point defined: persistent/refractory GD, antithyroid drugs over 5 years with positive TRAb. The TCR library was made from RNA extracted from PBMCs. Study-level results: There was favoring of TRBV28, TRBJ1-2 and TRBJ2-5 in persistent disease.

This receptor was obtained from a female donor with Graves disease. The chain links TRBV29-1 to TRBJ1-4; D possibly corresponds to TRBD1 (5 bases). Material: peripheral blood mononuclear cells (PBMCs), obtained when the disease was refractory, from a patient treated with antithyroid drugs. DNA of the CDR3: TGCAGCGTTGCGACAGATCCAGCTGAGGCTAATGAAAAACTGTTTTTT. Protein sequence: CSVATDPAEANEKLFF.